Following are 15 T cell receptor beta chains from one sample sequenced in a study of T cells in Graves' hyperthyroidism and ophthalmopathy. RNA transcripts yielded amplified TCR beta CDR3 regions. The HTBI set primed first-round TCR CDR3 RT-PCR. TCRdb re-derived calls from the multiplex PCR reads in MiXCR, one entry per CDR3 protein. The table shows hundreds of thousands of distinct CDR3 sequences, with about a sixth occurring only once. Sequencing was carried out using blood. All receptors derive from a woman in her late teens or twenties with Graves' hyperthyroidism.

This clonotype was counted at least ten times. The J gene is TRBJ2-5, the V gene TRBV20-1, with 9 positions matching TRBD1. Per the germline V gene, CDR1 is DFQATT and CDR2 is SNEGSKA (reference sequence). The CDR3 is 20 amino acids. The V segment lost 0 bases and the J segment 4 bases; nucleotides outside the gene matches: 21. The CDR3 spells CSARDTGRVWGQGPPETQYF. The CDR3 DNA reads TGCAGTGCTAGAGATACGGGGCGGGTTTGGGGACAGGGACCTCCAGAGACCCAGTACTTC.

DNA for the CDR3: TGTGCCAGTAGTCCCCTCCCGCCAGGTTCGTCGGATGGCTACACCTTC. It codes for CASSPLPPGSSDGYTF. This chain uses TRBV19 with TRBJ1-2, with D unresolved. CDR3 length: 16 amino acids. V lost 5 bases to trimming and J lost 6 bases, with 22 bases between them. Germline-derived CDR1 and CDR2 are LNHDA and SQIVND (reference sequence).

This clonotype has only a few counts. This sequence joins TRBV4-2 and TRBJ1-2; 9 positions match TRBD1. The length of the CDR3 is 15 residues. Germline CDR1 is LGHNA and CDR2 is YNFKEQ. With V trimmed by 4 bases and J by 4 bases, 7 bases remained unmatched. DNA of the CDR3: TGTGCCAGCAGCCGAGGACAGGGGCAGGGCTATGGCTACACCTTC. This gives the protein CASSRGQGQGYGYTF.

This rearrangement joins TRBV4-2 to TRBJ1-2; possible D gene TRBD1, 6 bases. The CDR3 is 14 amino acids. The ends were cut back, 0 bases at V and 4 bases at J, with 9 bases in the middle. Germline CDR1 and CDR2: LGHNA and YNFKEQ. CDR3 in amino acids: CASSQEGQVYGYTF. The CDR3 nucleotides are TGTGCCAGCAGCCAAGAGGGACAAGTCTATGGCTACACCTTC.

The chain uses TRBV20-1 and TRBJ2-2; the D gene is possibly TRBD1 (6 bases). The ends were cut back, 6 bases at V and 4 bases at J, with 15 bases in the middle. The V gene's germline CDR1 is DFQATT and CDR2 SNEGSKA (reference sequence). This CDR3 is 14 amino acids long. The CDR3 spells CSAPDRLATGELFF. The CDR3 bases are TGCAGTGCCCCGGACAGACTGGCCACCGGGGAGCTGTTTTTT.

This clonotype was detected ten times or more. The rearrangement uses TRBV28 and TRBJ2-7; tentatively, D is TRBD2 (6 bases). V shed 5 bases and J shed 4 bases, with 18 bases lying between them. This CDR3 is 15 amino acids long. Germline CDR1 and CDR2: MDHEN and SYDVKM. CDR3 amino acids: CASSPPGGARYEQYF. CDR3 DNA sequence: TGTGCCAGCAGTCCCCCCGGGGGAGCGCGTTACGAGCAGTACTTC.

The table lists this clonotype with many counts. V gene TRBV20-1 combines with J gene TRBJ1-1; D remains ambiguous. Per the germline V gene, CDR1 is DFQATT and CDR2 is SNEGSKA (reference sequence). There are 13 residues in the CDR3. V lost 3 bases, J lost 0 bases, and 8 bases lay in between. CDR3 protein: CSARIGLNTEAFF. The CDR3 DNA reads TGCAGTGCTAGGATTGGATTGAACACTGAAGCTTTCTTT.

This clonotype came up many times. V gene TRBV20-1 combines with J gene TRBJ2-7; TRBD2 is a possible D gene (6 bases). The length of the CDR3 is 17 residues. Trimming removed 1 base at V and 7 bases at J, with 26 bases between. Germline V CDR1 and CDR2: DFQATT, SNEGSKA (reference sequence). The DNA of the CDR3 is TGCAGTGCTAGAGCCCCTGCGTGGGGGGATGGGTTTTGGGAGCAGTACTTC. This gives the protein CSARAPAWGDGFWEQYF.

The gene calls are TRBV10-3 and TRBJ2-3; D gene ambiguous. Trimming removed 4 bases at V and 2 bases at J, with 10 bases between. Germline lookup yields CDR1 ENHRY and CDR2 SYGVKD. CDR3 size: 14 residues. The CDR3 reads CAISGAADTDTQYF. For the CDR3, the DNA is TGTGCCATCAGTGGGGCCGCCGACACAGATACGCAGTATTTT.

About this clonotype itself: This clone may be a read error of a much larger clone one base away. V usage is TRBV20-1 and J usage is TRBJ1-2; TRBD1 is a possible D gene (5 bases). The CDR3 length is 17 residues. CDR1 is DFQATT, CDR2 SNEGSKA, per germline (reference sequence). CDR3 sequence reads: CGASLSGAQVGYYGYTF. The CDR3 bases are TGCGGTGCTAGTTTATCTGGGGCTCAAGTAGGGTACTATGGCTACACCTTC.

This clonotype was recorded at least ten times. The chain employs TRBV28 and TRBJ1-1; D possibly corresponds to TRBD1 (5 bases). CDR1 is MDHEN, CDR2 SYDVKM, per germline. V gave up 7 bases and J gave up 0 bases, with 21 bases separating them. The CDR3 spans 17 residues. The CDR3 protein is CASNAPGTISLNTEAFF. The CDR3, as DNA: TGTGCCAGCAATGCCCCCGGGACCATTAGCTTGAACACTGAAGCTTTCTTT.

This clonotype has ten or more counts. CDR3 bases: TGTGCCAGCAGTTCGCTAGCGGGAAGCTCCTACGAGCAGTACTTC. Translation: CASSSLAGSSYEQYF. The chain has TRBV6-1 and TRBJ2-7, with 9 bases fitting TRBD2. Looked up from germline, CDR1 is MNHNS and CDR2 is SASEGT. Trimming removed 5 bases from V and 0 bases from J; junction bases left unmatched: 5. The CDR3 sequence is 15 residues long.

As for this clonotype: Since a much larger clone is just one base distant, this may be a read error. The genes are TRBV3-1 and TRBJ1-3; D unresolved. Germline assignment: CDR1 LGHDT and CDR2 YNNKEL (reference sequence). The CDR3 runs to 15 residues. For the CDR3, the DNA is TGTGCCAGCAGCCAAGATCCCCTGAGTGGAGACACCATATATTTT. Residues: CASSQDPLSGDTIYF.

This clonotype has only a few counts. The chain has TRBV19 and TRBJ2-3, with 7 bases matching TRBD2. V lost 0 bases to trimming and J lost 0 bases; unmatched junction nucleotides: 6. This CDR3 spans 17 amino acids. Germline V gene lookup returns CDR1 LNHDA and CDR2 SQIVND (reference sequence). CDR3 sequence: CASSIDPGGSSTDTQYF. CDR3 coding DNA: TGTGCCAGTAGTATAGATCCTGGCGGGAGTAGCACAGATACGCAGTATTTT.

This clonotype has a handful of counts. The V call is TRBV9, the J call TRBJ1-2, with D hard to call. This CDR3 contains 12 residues. Trimming took 10 bases from V and 6 from J, leaving 16 bases between them. The germline V gene encodes CDR1 SGDLS and CDR2 YYNGEE. CDR3 loop: CALFAGFNGYTF. The CDR3 bases are TGTGCCTTATTCGCGGGGTTCAATGGCTACACCTTC.